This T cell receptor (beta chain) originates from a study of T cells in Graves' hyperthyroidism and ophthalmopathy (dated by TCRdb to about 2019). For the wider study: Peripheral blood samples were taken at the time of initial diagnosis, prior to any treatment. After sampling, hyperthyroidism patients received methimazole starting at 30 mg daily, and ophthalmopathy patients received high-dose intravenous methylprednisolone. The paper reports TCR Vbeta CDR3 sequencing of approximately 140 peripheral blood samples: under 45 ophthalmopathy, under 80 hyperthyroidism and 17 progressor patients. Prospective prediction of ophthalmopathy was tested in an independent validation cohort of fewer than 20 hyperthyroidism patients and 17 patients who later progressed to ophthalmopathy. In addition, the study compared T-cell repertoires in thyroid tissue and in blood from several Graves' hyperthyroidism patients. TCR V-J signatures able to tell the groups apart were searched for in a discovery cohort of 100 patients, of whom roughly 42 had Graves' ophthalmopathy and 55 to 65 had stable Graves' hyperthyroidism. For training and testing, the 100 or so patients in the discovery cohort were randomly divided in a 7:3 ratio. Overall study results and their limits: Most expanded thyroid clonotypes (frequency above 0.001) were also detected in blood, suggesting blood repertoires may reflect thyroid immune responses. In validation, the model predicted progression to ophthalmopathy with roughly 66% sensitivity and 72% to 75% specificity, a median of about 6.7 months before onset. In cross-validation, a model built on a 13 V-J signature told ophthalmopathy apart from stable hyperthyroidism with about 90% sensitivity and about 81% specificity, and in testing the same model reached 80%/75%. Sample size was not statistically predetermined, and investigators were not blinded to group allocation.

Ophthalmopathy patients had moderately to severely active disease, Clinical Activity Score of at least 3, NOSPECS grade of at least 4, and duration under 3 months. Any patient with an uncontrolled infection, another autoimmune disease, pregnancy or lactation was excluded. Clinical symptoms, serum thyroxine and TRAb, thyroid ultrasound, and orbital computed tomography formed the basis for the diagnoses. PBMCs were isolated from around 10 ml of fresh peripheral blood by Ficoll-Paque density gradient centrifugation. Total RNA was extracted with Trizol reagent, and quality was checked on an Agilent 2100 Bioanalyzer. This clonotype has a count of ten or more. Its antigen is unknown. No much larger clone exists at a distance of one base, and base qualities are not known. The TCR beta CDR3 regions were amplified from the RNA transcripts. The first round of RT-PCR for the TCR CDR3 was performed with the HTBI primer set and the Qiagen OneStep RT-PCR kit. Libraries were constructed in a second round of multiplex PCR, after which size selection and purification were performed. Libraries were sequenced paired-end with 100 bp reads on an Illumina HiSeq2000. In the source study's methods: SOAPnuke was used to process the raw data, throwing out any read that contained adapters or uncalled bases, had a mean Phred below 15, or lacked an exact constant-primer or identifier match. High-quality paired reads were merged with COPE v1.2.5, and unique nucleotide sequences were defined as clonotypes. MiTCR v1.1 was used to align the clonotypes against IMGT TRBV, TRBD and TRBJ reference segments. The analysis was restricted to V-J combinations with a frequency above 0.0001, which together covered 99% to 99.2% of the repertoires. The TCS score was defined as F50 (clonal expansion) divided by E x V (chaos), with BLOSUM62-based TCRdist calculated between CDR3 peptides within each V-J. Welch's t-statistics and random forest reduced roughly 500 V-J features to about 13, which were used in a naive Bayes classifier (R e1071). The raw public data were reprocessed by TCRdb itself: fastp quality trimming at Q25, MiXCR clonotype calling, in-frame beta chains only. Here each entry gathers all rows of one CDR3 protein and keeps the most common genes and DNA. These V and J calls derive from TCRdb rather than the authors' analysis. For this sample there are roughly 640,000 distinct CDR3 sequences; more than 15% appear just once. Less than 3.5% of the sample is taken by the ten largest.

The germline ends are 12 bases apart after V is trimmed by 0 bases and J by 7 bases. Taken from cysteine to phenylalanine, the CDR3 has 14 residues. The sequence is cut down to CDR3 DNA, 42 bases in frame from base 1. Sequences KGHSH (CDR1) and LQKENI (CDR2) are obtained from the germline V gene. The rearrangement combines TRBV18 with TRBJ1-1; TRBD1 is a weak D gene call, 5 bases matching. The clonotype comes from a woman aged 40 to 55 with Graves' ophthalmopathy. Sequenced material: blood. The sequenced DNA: TGTGCCAGCTCACCACCGACAGAAGGTATTGAAGCTTTCTTT. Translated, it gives CASSPPTEGIEAFF.